Detailed here is one TCR beta chain. TCRdb keeps only in-frame clones here, not all; method: immunoSEQ multiplex PCR. The table includes about 2.1 million clones, under 95% detected once. These data belong to a study of shared clonotypes between healthy human individuals. The germline V gene has CDR1 SGHTA and CDR2 FQGNSA. The CDR3 has 14 amino acids. The ends were cut back, 0 bases at V and 6 bases at J, with 12 bases in the middle. The naive CD8 population came from CD45RO-negative cells selected for CCR7, without terminally differentiated effector memory CD45RA+ cells. Sequencing was carried out using naive CD8+ T cells from PBMCs. The clonotype originates from a man between 18 and 29 years old in good health. Some clones in this sample may be carry-over from other donors' samples. The V and J genes are TRBV7-2 and TRBJ2-7; tentative D call: TRBD2 (6 bases). CDR3 region: CASSLAGGLAEQYF. CDR3 nucleotide sequence: TGTGCCAGCAGCTTAGCGGGAGGTCTTGCCGAGCAGTACTTC.